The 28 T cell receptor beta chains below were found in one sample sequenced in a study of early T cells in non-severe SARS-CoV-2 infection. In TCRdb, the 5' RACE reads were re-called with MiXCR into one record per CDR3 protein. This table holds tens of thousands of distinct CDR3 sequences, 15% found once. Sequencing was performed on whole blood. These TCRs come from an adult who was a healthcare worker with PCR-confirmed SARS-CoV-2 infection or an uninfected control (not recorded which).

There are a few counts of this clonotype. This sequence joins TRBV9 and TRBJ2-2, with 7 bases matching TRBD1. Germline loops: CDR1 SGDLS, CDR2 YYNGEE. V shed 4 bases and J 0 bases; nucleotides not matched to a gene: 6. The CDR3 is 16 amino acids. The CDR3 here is CASSSRDRPNTGELFF. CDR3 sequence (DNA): TGTGCCAGCAGCTCCCGGGACAGACCGAACACCGGGGAGCTGTTTTTT.

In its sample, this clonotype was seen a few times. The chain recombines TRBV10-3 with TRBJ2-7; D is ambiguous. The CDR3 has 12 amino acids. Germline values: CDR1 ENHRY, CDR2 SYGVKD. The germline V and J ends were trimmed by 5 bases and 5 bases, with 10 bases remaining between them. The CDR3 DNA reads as TGTGCCATCAGTTCCGATACTCACGAGCAGTACTTC. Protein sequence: CAISSDTHEQYF.

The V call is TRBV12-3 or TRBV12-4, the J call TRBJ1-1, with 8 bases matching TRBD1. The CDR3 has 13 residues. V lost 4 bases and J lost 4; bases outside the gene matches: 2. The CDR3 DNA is TGTGCCAGCAGTTCTACAGGGGGCACTGAAGCTTTCTTT. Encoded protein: CASSSTGGTEAFF.

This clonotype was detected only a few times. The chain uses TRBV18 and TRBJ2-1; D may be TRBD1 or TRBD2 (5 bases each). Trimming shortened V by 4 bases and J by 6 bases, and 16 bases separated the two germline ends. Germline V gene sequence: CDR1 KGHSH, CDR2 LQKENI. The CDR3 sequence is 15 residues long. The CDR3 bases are TGTGCCAGCTCACGGTCCGGGACCTCCGGCAATGAGCAGTTCTTC. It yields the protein CASSRSGTSGNEQFF.

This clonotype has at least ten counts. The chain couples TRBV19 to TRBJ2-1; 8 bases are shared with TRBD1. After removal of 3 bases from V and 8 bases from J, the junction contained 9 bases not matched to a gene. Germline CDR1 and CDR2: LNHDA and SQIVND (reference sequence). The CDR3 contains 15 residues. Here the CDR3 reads CASSIGGRGRDEQFF. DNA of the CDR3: TGTGCCAGTAGTATTGGGGGCAGGGGGCGAGATGAGCAGTTCTTC.

CDR3 amino acids: CASSLPLRLAGHNEQFF. CDR3 DNA sequence: TGTGCCAGCAGCTTACCACTCCGCCTAGCGGGGCACAATGAGCAGTTCTTC. The V and J genes are TRBV7-2 and TRBJ2-1; 9 nucleotides match TRBD2. The CDR3 has 17 amino acids. Germline assignment: CDR1 SGHTA and CDR2 FQGNSA. The V segment lost 2 bases and the J segment 5 bases; nucleotides outside the gene matches: 10. The full variable domain, completed using reference TRBV7-2 and TRBJ2-1, is GAGVSQSPSNKVTEKGKDVELRCDPISGHTALYWYRQSLGQGLEFLIYFQGNSAPDKSGLPSDRFSAERTGGSVSTLTIQRTQQEDSAVYLCASSLPLRLAGHNEQFFGPGTRLTVL.

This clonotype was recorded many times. CDR3 in DNA: TGCAGCGTTGGTTTCGGGACAGTGTCAGATACGCAGTATTTT. This gives the protein CSVGFGTVSDTQYF. The chain has TRBV29-1 and TRBJ2-3, with 7 bases aligning to TRBD1. Losses at the gene ends were 4 bases for V and 4 bases for J; bases not matched to a gene: 8. CDR3 length equals 14 residues. CDR1 is SQVTM, CDR2 ANQGSEA, per germline.

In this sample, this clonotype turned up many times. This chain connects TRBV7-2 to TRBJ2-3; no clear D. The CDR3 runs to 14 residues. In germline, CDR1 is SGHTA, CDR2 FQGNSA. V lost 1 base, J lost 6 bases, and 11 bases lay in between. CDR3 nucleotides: TGTGCCAGCAGCTTAGGGCTAGTTTCGGATACGCAGTATTTT. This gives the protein CASSLGLVSDTQYF.

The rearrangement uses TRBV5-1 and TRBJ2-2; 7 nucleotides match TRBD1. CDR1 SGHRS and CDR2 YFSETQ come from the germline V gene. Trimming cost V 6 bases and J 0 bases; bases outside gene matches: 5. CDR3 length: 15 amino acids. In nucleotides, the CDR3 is TGCGCCAGCACCGGGACAGCTACGAACACCGGGGAGCTGTTTTTT. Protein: CASTGTATNTGELFF.

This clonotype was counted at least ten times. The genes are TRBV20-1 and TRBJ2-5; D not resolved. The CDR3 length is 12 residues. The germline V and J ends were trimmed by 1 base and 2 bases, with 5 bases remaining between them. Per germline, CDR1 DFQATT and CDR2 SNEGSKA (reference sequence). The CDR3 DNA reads TGCAGTGCTAGAGTAGGACAAGAGACCCAGTACTTC. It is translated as CSARVGQETQYF.

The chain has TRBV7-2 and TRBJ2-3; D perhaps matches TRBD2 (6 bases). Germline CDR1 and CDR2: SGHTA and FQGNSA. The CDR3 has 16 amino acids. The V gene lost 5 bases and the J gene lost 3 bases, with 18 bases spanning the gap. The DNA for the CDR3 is TGTGCCAGCAGCCGGGAGTCTCGGGTCAGGACAGATACGCAGTATTTT. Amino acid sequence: CASSRESRVRTDTQYF.

The chain's CDR3 is CASGGQGPYEQYF. For the CDR3, the DNA is TGTGCCAGCGGCGGACAGGGTCCCTACGAGCAGTACTTC. This chain joins TRBV2 and TRBJ2-7, with 8 bases matching TRBD1. Germline CDR1 reads SNHLY; CDR2 reads FYNNEI. This CDR3 has 13 amino acids. V was pared by 8 bases and J by 2 bases, with 5 bases of the junction left unmatched.

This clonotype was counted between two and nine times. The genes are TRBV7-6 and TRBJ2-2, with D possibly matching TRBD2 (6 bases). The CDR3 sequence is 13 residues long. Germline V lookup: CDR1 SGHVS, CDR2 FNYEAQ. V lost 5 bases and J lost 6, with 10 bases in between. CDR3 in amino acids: CASSHPSAGELFF. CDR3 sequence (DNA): TGTGCCAGCAGCCACCCTAGCGCCGGGGAGCTGTTTTTT.

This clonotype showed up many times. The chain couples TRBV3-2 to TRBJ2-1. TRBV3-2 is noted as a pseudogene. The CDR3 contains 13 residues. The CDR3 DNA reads TGTGCCAGCAGCCAAGGTGAGAAGGATGAACAGTTCTTC. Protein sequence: CASSQGEKDEQFF.

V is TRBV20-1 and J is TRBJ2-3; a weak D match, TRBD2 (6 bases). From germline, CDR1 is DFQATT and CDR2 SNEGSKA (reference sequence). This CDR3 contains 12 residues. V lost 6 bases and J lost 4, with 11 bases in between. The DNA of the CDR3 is TGCAGTGCCCTGAGGGACTCAGATACGCAGTATTTT. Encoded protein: CSALRDSDTQYF.

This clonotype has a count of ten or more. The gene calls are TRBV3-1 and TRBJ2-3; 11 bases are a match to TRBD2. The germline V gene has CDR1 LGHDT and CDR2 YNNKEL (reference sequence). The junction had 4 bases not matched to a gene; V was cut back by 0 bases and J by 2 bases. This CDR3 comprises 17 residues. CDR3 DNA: TGTGCCAGCAGCCAAGATCTACTAGCGGGAGCCACAGATACGCAGTATTTT. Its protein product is CASSQDLLAGATDTQYF.

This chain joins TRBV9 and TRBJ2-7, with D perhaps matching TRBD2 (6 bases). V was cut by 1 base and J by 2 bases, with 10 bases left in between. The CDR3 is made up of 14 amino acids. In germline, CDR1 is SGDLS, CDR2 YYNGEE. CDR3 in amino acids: CASSVSSDAYEQYF. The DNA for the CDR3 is TGTGCCAGCAGCGTATCTAGCGATGCCTACGAGCAGTACTTC.

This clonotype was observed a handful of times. CDR3 protein: CASSLGGTGSFLGDTQYF. The CDR3 DNA reads TGTGCCAGCAGCTTGGGGGGGACAGGGTCGTTTTTAGGAGATACGCAGTATTTT. The gene calls are TRBV5-6 and TRBJ2-3; 9 bases agree with TRBD1. Trimming took 0 bases from V and 5 from J; bases not matched to a gene: 13. Germline assignment: CDR1 SGHDT and CDR2 YYEEEE. The CDR3 runs to 18 residues.

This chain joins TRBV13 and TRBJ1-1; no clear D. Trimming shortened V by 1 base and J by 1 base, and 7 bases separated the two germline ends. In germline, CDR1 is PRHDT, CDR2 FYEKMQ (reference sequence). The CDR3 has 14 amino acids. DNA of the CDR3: TGTGCCAGCAGCTTAGTGGCGTGGAACACTGAAGCTTTCTTT. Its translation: CASSLVAWNTEAFF.

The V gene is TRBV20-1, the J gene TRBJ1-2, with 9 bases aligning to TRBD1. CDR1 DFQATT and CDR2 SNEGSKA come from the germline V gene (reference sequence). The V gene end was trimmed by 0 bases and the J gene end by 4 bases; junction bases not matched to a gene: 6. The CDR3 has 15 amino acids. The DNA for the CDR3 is TGCAGTGCTAGAGAGGACAGGGGTCTTTCCTATGGCTACACCTTC. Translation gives CSAREDRGLSYGYTF.

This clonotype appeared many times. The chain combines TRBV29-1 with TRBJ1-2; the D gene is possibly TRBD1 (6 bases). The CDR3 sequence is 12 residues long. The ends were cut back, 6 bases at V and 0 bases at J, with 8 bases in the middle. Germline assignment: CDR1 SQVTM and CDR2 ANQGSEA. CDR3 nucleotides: TGCAGCGTCTGGACAGCTAACTATGGCTACACCTTC. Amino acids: CSVWTANYGYTF.

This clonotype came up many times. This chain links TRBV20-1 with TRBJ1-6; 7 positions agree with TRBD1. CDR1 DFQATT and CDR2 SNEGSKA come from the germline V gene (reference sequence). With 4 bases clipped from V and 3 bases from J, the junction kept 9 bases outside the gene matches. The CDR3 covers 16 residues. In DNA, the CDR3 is TGCAGTGCTACTGGGGGCAGGGGGGGCTATAATTCACCCCTCCACTTT. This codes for CSATGGRGGYNSPLHF.

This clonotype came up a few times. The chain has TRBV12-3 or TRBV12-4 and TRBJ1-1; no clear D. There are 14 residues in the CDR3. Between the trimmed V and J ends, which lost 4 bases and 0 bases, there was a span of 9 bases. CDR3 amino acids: CASSWRLMNTEAFF. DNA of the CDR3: TGTGCCAGCAGTTGGCGGCTGATGAACACTGAAGCTTTCTTT.

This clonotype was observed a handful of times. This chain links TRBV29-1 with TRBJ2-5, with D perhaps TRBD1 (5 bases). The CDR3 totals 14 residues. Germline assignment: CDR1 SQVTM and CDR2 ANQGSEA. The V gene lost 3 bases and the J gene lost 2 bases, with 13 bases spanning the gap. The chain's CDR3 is CSVDEITGQETQYF. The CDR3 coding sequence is TGCAGCGTTGACGAGATTACAGGACAAGAGACCCAGTACTTC.

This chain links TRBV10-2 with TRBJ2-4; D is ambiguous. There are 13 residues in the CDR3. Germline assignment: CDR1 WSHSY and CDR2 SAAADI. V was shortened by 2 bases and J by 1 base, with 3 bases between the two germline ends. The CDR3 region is CASSESAKNIQYF. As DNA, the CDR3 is TGCGCCAGCAGTGAGAGTGCCAAAAACATTCAGTACTTC.

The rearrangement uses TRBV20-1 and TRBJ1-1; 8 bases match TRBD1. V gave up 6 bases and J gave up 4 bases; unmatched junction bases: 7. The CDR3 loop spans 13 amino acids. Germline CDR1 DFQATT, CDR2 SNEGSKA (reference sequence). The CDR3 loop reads CSALRTGPTEAFF. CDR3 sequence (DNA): TGCAGTGCCCTTCGGACAGGGCCCACTGAAGCTTTCTTT.

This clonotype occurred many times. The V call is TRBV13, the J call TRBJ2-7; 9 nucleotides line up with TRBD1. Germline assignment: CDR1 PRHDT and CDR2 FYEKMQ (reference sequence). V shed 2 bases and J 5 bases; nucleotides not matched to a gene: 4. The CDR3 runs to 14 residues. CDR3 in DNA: TGTGCCAGCAGCTTATGGGACAGGGACAACGAGCAGTACTTC. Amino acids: CASSLWDRDNEQYF.

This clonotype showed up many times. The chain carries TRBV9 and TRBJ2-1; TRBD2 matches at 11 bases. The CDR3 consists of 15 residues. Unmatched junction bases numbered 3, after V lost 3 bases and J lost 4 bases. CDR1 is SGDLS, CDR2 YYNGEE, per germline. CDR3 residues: CASSEGTSGYNEQFF. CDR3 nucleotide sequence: TGTGCCAGCAGCGAGGGGACTAGCGGTTACAATGAGCAGTTCTTC.